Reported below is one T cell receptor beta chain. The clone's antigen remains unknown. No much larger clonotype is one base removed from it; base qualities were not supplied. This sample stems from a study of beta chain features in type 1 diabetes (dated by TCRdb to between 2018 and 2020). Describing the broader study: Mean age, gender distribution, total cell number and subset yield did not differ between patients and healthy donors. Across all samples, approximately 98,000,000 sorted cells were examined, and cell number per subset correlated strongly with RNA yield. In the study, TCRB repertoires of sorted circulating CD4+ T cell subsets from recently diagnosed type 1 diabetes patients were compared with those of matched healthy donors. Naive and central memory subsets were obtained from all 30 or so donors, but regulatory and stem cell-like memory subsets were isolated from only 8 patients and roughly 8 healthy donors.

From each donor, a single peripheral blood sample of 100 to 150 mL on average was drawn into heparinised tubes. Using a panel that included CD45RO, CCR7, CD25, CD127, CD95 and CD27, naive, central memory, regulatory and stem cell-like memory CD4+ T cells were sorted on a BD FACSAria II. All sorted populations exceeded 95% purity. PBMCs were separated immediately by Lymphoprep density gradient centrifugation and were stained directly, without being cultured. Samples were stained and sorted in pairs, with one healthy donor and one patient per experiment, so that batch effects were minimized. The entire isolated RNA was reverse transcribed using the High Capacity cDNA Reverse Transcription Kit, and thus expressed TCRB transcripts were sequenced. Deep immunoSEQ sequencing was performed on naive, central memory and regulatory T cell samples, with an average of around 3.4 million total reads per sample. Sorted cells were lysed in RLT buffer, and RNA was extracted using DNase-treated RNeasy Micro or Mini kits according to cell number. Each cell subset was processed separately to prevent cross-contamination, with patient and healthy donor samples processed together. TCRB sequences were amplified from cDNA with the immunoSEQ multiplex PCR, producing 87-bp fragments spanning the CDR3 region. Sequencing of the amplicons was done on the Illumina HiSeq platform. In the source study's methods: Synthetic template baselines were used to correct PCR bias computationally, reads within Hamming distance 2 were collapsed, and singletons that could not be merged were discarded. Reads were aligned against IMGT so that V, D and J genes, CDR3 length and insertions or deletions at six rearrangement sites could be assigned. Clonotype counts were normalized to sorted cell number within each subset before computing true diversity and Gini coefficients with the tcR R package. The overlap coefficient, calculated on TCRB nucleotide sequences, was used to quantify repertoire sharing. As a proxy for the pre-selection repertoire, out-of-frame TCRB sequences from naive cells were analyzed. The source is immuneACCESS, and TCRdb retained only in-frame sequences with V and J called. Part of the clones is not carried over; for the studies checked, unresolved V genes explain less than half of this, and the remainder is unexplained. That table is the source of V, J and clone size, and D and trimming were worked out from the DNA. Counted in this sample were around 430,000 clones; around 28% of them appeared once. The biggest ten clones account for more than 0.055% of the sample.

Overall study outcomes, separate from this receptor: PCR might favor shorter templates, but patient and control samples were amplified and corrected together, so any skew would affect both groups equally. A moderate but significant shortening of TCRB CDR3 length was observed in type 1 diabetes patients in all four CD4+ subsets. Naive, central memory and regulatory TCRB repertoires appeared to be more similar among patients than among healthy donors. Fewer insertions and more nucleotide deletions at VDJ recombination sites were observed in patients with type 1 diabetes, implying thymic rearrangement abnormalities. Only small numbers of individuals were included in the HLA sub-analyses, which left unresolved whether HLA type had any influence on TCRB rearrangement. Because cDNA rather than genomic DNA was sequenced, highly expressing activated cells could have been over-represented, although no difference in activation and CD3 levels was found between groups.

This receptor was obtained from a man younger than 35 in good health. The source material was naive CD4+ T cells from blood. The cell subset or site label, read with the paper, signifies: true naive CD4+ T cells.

The DNA sequence follows: TGCAGCGTTGCAGCAGGGGGCGCAGATCAGCCCCAGCATTTT. Translated, this gives CSVAAGGADQPQHF. The chain links TRBV29-1 with TRBJ1-5; 8 nucleotides in the junction match TRBD1. The germline V gene encodes CDR1 SQVTM and CDR2 ANQGSEA. Clipping removes 4 bases from V and 5 bases from J, with 7 as the unmatched junction base count. Its CDR3 holds 14 amino acids, cysteine through phenylalanine. CDR3 DNA is the only sequence kept; it has 42 bases, read in frame from the first base.